The 27 T cell receptor beta chains below all came from one sample that was sequenced in a study of shared clonotypes between healthy human individuals. Method: immunoSEQ multiplex PCR; TCRdb's copy keeps in-frame clones and lacks some. The sample has around 700,000 clones, around 78% seen once. Specimen: memory CD4+ T cells sorted from blood. Regarding subset: CD45RA-negative fraction. The receptors come from a woman under 40 in good health.

The chain couples TRBV10-3 to TRBJ1-2; TRBD1 matches 10 bases. The CDR3 consists of 17 residues. Germline assignment: CDR1 ENHRY and CDR2 SYGVKD. Trimming cost V 2 bases and J 2 bases; bases outside gene matches: 8. CDR3 amino acids: CAISEAPGQGGNYGYTF. The CDR3 DNA follows: TGTGCCATCAGTGAGGCTCCTGGACAGGGGGGAAACTATGGCTACACCTTC.

The V and J genes are TRBV15 and TRBJ1-2; D unclear. The CDR3 contains 13 residues. Trimming removed 2 bases from V and 6 bases from J, with 10 bases in between. Per germline, CDR1 LNHNV and CDR2 YYDKDF (reference sequence). CDR3 region: CATSRYVTDGYTF. In nucleotides, the CDR3 is TGTGCCACCAGCAGATATGTAACGGATGGCTACACCTTC. The variable domain in full, with the rest retrieved from reference TRBV15 and TRBJ1-2, is DAMVIQNPRYQVTQFGKPVTLSCSQTLNHNVMYWYQQKSSQAPKLLFHYYDKDFNNEADTPDNFQSRRPNTSFCFLDIRSPGLGDTAMYLCATSRYVTDGYTFGSGTRLTVV.

This clone is judged medium-sized. The chain is built from TRBV11-3 and TRBJ2-3, with 7 bases identical to TRBD2. Trimming cost V 8 bases and J 5 bases; bases outside gene matches: 13. The germline gives CDR1 SGHNT, CDR2 YENEEA. The CDR3 totals 15 residues. The CDR3 here is CASSRGGSGGDTQYF. In DNA, the CDR3 is TGTGCCAGCTCTCGCGGCGGGAGCGGCGGAGATACGCAGTATTTT.

Comments on this clone: The same CDR3 also results from other DNA sequences found in this sample. The V and J genes are TRBV5-1 and TRBJ2-1; D gene uncertain. This CDR3 region has 15 residues. The germline V and J ends were trimmed by 2 bases and 0 bases, with 9 bases remaining between them. From germline, CDR1 is SGHRS and CDR2 YFSETQ. The chain's CDR3 is CASSFDTSSYNEQFF. As DNA, the CDR3 is TGCGCCAGCAGCTTCGACACGTCCTCCTACAATGAGCAGTTCTTC.

This clone was recorded a few times. V gene TRBV28 combines with J gene TRBJ2-7; D perhaps matches TRBD2 (6 bases). The CDR3 contains 16 residues. The germline CDR1 and CDR2 sequences are MDHEN and SYDVKM. V lost 6 bases and J lost 3, with 21 bases in between. DNA of the CDR3: TGTGCCAGCAGGCCAGCAGTTGGGGGGAACGTCTACGAGCAGTACTTC. The encoded protein is CASRPAVGGNVYEQYF.

This clone has just one count. The chain links TRBV6-6 to TRBJ1-2; D is possibly TRBD1 (6 bases). Germline V gene data show CDR1 as MNHNY and CDR2 as SVGAGI (reference sequence). The CDR3 totals 11 residues. The V and J ends lost 6 bases and 13 bases respectively, with 15 bases between them. The CDR3 spells CASSRQEAFTF. The CDR3 region has the DNA TGTGCCAGCAGCCGACAGGAGGCGTTCACCTTC.

Of note for this clone: Being one base from a much bigger clone, this may be a read error. The sample carries other DNA sequences with the same CDR3. This chain links TRBV7-9 with TRBJ2-7, with D hard to call. The CDR3 runs 11 residues. The germline V gene encodes CDR1 SEHNR and CDR2 FQNEAQ (reference sequence). V was trimmed by 1 base and J by 4 bases, leaving 2 bases between them. DNA for the CDR3: TGTGCCAGCAGCTTAGTGTACGAGCAGTACTTC. This sequence encodes CASSLVYEQYF.

This chain connects TRBV10-2 to TRBJ2-7, with 7 bases aligning to TRBD2. The CDR3 loop spans 17 amino acids. V lost 0 bases, J lost 0 bases, and 8 bases stayed unmatched. Germline V gene data show CDR1 as WSHSY and CDR2 as SAAADI. CDR3 region: CASSESKLAPISYEQYF. In DNA form, the CDR3 reads TGCGCCAGCAGTGAGTCGAAACTAGCGCCAATCTCCTACGAGCAGTACTTC.

This clone was picked up a small number of times. This chain joins TRBV7-9 and TRBJ2-5; D may match TRBD1 or TRBD2 (5 bases each). Germline CDR1 is SEHNR and CDR2 is FQNEAQ (reference sequence). Deletions cut 5 bases from V and 5 bases from J, with 15 bases between. The CDR3 is 14 residues long. CDR3 sequence: CASSQGAGPETQYF. CDR3 coding DNA: TGTGCCAGCAGCCAGGGAGCAGGCCCGGAGACCCAGTACTTC.

This sequence joins TRBV19 and TRBJ1-5; 7 bases line up with TRBD1. The germline CDR1 and CDR2 sequences are LNHDA and SQIVND (reference sequence). V was pared by 8 bases and J by 3 bases, with 7 bases of the junction left unmatched. This CDR3 comprises 14 residues. The CDR3 DNA reads as TGTGCCAGTGCTATGGACAGGATCAATCAGCCCCAGCATTTT. The encoded protein is CASAMDRINQPQHF.

This rearrangement joins TRBV25-1 to TRBJ2-7, with 9 positions matching TRBD2. CDR1 and CDR2 (germline): MGHDK, SYGVNS. CDR3 length: 14 amino acids. Trimming took 2 bases from V and 5 from J; bases not matched to a gene: 4. CDR3 amino acids: CASSEAGGRDEQYF. The CDR3, as DNA: TGTGCCAGCAGTGAAGCAGGCGGGAGGGACGAGCAGTACTTC.

The rearrangement uses TRBV19 and TRBJ2-3, with TRBD1 matching 10 bases. With 6 bases clipped from V and 2 bases from J, the junction kept 11 bases outside the gene matches. The CDR3 runs to 17 residues. Germline values: CDR1 LNHDA, CDR2 SQIVND (reference sequence). For the CDR3, the DNA is TGTGCCAGTAGCCGTTTCACCGGGACAGGGGTCACAGATACGCAGTATTTT. Amino acids: CASSRFTGTGVTDTQYF.

The J gene is TRBJ2-5, the V gene TRBV30, with D tentatively TRBD2 (6 bases). The V and J ends lost 5 bases and 2 bases respectively, with 12 bases between them. This CDR3 has 13 amino acids. Germline V gene data show CDR1 as GTSNPN and CDR2 as SVGIG (reference sequence). The CDR3 region has the DNA TGTGCCTGGGAAAGGGACTCTCAAGAGACCCAGTACTTC. Protein product: CAWERDSQETQYF.

The chain carries TRBV19 and TRBJ2-3; TRBD2 agrees at 8 bases. The CDR3 loop spans 16 amino acids. Trimming at V came to 3 bases and at J to 0 bases, leaving 5 bases not matched to a gene. Germline CDR1 LNHDA, CDR2 SQIVND (reference sequence). CDR3 residues: CASSILAGTSTDTQYF. The CDR3 DNA follows: TGTGCCAGTAGTATTTTAGCGGGGACTAGCACAGATACGCAGTATTTT.

The chain is built from TRBV6-5 and TRBJ2-2; no definite D call. This CDR3 has 14 amino acids. V lost 7 bases and J 3 bases, leaving 12 bases between the germline ends. Looked up from germline, CDR1 is MNHEY and CDR2 is SVGAGI. The CDR3 sequence: CASKLLPDTGELFF. CDR3 bases: TGTGCCAGCAAACTCCTACCAGACACCGGGGAGCTGTTTTTT.

The rearrangement uses TRBV5-4 and TRBJ2-7; 7 bases are shared with TRBD2. CDR1 is SGHNT and CDR2 is YYREEE in the germline V gene (reference sequence). The junction had 5 bases not matched to a gene; V was cut back by 0 bases and J by 2 bases. The CDR3 spans 15 residues. The CDR3: CASSLVLADTYEQYF. As DNA, the CDR3 is TGTGCCAGCAGCTTGGTTCTAGCGGATACCTACGAGCAGTACTTC.

The chain joins TRBV5-5 to TRBJ1-2; TRBD1 might be the D (6 bases). This CDR3 is built from 15 residues. CDR1 is SGHKS, CDR2 YYEKEE, per germline (reference sequence). V gave up 7 bases and J gave up 0 bases, with 16 bases separating them. The CDR3 loop reads CASVEGGRANYGYTF. The CDR3 region has the DNA TGTGCCAGCGTGGAAGGGGGAAGAGCTAACTATGGCTACACCTTC.

The chain carries TRBV7-6 and TRBJ2-1; 9 bases map to TRBD1. CDR3 length: 18 amino acids. Germline values: CDR1 SGHVS, CDR2 FNYEAQ. V lost 2 bases and J lost 6; bases outside the gene matches: 14. CDR3 loop: CASSLSGSTDRGFNEQFF. DNA for the CDR3: TGTGCCAGCAGCTTAAGCGGCTCGACGGACAGGGGCTTCAATGAGCAGTTCTTC.

As for this clone: Other DNA sequences in this specimen translate into the identical CDR3. V gene TRBV28 combines with J gene TRBJ1-4, with TRBD1 identical over 7 bases. The CDR3 has 14 residues. The ends lost 6 bases at V and 2 bases at J; junction bases unmatched: 3. CDR1 MDHEN and CDR2 SYDVKM come from the germline V gene. The CDR3 DNA reads TGTGCCAGCAGACCACAGGGGACTAATGAAAAACTGTTTTTT. It translates to CASRPQGTNEKLFF. Full variable domain (outside the CDR3, taken from reference TRBV28 and TRBJ1-4): DVKVTQSSRYLVKRTGEKVFLECVQDMDHENMFWYRQDPGLGLRLIYFSYDVKMKEKGDIPEGYSVSREKKERFSLILESASTNQTSMYLCASRPQGTNEKLFFGSGTQLSVL.

This clone was seen a few times. The rearrangement uses TRBV19 and TRBJ1-5; maybe TRBD1 (6 bases). The V gene lost 7 bases and the J gene lost 4 bases, with 14 bases spanning the gap. Germline CDR1 and CDR2: LNHDA and SQIVND (reference sequence). The CDR3 has 14 amino acids. CDR3 sequence (DNA): TGTGCCAGTACCCGGGACAAGCTAAATCAGCCCCAGCATTTT. Its translation is CASTRDKLNQPQHF.

This chain joins TRBV5-1 and TRBJ2-5; 7 bases are a match to TRBD1. J gave up 3 bases and V 0 bases, and 2 bases lay outside the gene matches. CDR1 is SGHRS, CDR2 YFSETQ, per germline. The CDR3 runs to 14 residues. DNA of the CDR3: TGCGCCAGCAGCTTGGTCGGGACAGAAGAGACCCAGTACTTC. This gives the protein CASSLVGTEETQYF.

The CDR3, as DNA: TGTGCCACCAGCAGATCAATCGCAACTGAAGCTTTCTTT. It specifies CATSRSIATEAFF. The chain has TRBV15 and TRBJ1-1; D remains unclear. CDR3 size: 13 residues. Trimming took 2 bases from V and 5 from J, leaving 9 bases between them. CDR1 and CDR2 from the germline V gene are LNHNV and YYDKDF (reference sequence).

The V call is TRBV18, the J call TRBJ2-7; no definite D call. The germline V gene encodes CDR1 KGHSH and CDR2 LQKENI. This CDR3 comprises 14 residues. The V and J ends lost 4 bases and 0 bases respectively, with 10 bases between them. Here the CDR3 DNA reads TGTGCCAGCTCACGCGGCAGCAGCTCCTACGAGCAGTACTTC. Amino acids: CASSRGSSSYEQYF.

The chain joins TRBV5-4 to TRBJ2-1, with 14 bases identical to TRBD2. Germline CDR1 reads SGHNT; CDR2 reads YYREEE (reference sequence). The CDR3 consists of 15 residues. V was clipped by 3 bases and J by 6 bases; unmatched bases: 2. Here the CDR3 DNA reads TGTGCCAGCAGCTCGGGACTAGCGGGAGTCAATGAGCAGTTCTTC. Encoded protein: CASSSGLAGVNEQFF.

This clone has only a few counts. The chain uses TRBV19 and TRBJ1-5; 10 bases match TRBD1. J was trimmed by 4 bases and V by 3 bases; bases with no gene match: 6. Germline assignment: CDR1 LNHDA and CDR2 SQIVND (reference sequence). The CDR3 consists of 16 residues. The CDR3 bases are TGTGCCAGTAGTATCCGGGACAGGGGTTTAAATCAGCCCCAGCATTTT. This translates into CASSIRDRGLNQPQHF.

V usage is TRBV21-1 and J usage is TRBJ1-5. TRBV21-1 is a listed pseudogene. The CDR3 length is 14 residues. In nucleotides, the CDR3 is TGTGCCAGCAGCAAAGCGGTGGGTTATCAGCCCCAGCATTTT. It encodes CASSKAVGYQPQHF.

V and J are TRBV7-9 and TRBJ1-2; D unresolved. Between the trimmed V and J ends, which lost 2 bases and 0 bases, there was a span of 16 bases. The CDR3 covers 17 residues. Germline values: CDR1 SEHNR, CDR2 FQNEAQ (reference sequence). The CDR3 DNA sequence: TGTGCCAGCAGCTTAATAACGGAACAGTCCCCTAACTATGGCTACACCTTC. It translates to CASSLITEQSPNYGYTF.